The 7 T cell receptor beta chains below were found in one sample sequenced in a study of blood T cell repertoires in COVID-19. Sequencing was performed with immunoSEQ multiplex PCR; in TCRdb, only in-frame clones are kept and a portion is missing. The table has 90,000 to 120,000 clones, 75% to 95% seen once; the top ten hold over 1%. Sequences were obtained from peripheral blood. All receptors derive from a woman aged 25 to 45 with acute or convalescent COVID-19.

The chain joins TRBV7-2 to TRBJ2-7; D may be TRBD2 (6 bases). Germline lookup yields CDR1 SGHTA and CDR2 FQGNSA. The V end was cut by 1 base, the J end by 3 bases, with 19 bases between. The CDR3 is made up of 17 amino acids. The CDR3 sequence: CASSLDGGAPFLYEQYF. CDR3 bases: TGTGCCAGCAGCTTAGATGGCGGGGCCCCCTTCCTCTACGAGCAGTACTTC.

Only a few counts were recorded for this clone. The chain couples TRBV27 to TRBJ2-7, with D possibly being TRBD2 (5 bases). The ends were cut back, 4 bases at V and 4 bases at J, with 23 bases in the middle. The germline V gene encodes CDR1 MNHEY and CDR2 SMNVEV (reference sequence). The CDR3 spans 17 residues. The CDR3 DNA reads as TGTGCCAGCAGTTCAGTTGGCGGAGAGGGTGGTGTGTACGAGCAGTACTTC. It yields the protein CASSSVGGEGGVYEQYF.

This clone was counted only a few times. The chain is built from TRBV27 and TRBJ1-5; TRBD1 matches at 7 bases. Germline CDR1 is MNHEY and CDR2 is SMNVEV (reference sequence). This CDR3 has 15 amino acids. V shed 6 bases, J shed 3 bases, and the junction held 8 bases outside the gene matches. CDR3 protein: CASSLEGQSNQPQHF. CDR3 bases: TGTGCCAGCAGCCTAGAGGGACAGTCCAATCAGCCCCAGCATTTT.

The chain is built from TRBV10-1 and TRBJ1-2; D unresolved. Trimming left V 3 bases short and J 4 bases short, with 9 bases between. CDR1 and CDR2 from the germline V gene are WNHNN and SYGVQD (reference sequence). This CDR3 region has 13 residues. The CDR3 loop reads CASSETGAYGYTF. DNA for the CDR3: TGCGCCAGCAGTGAAACGGGTGCCTATGGCTACACCTTC.

V is TRBV11-3 and J is TRBJ2-7; 8 bases fit TRBD2. J was trimmed by 1 base and V by 0 bases; bases with no gene match: 5. Germline V gene sequence: CDR1 SGHNT, CDR2 YENEEA. CDR3 size: 16 residues. The CDR3 nucleotides are TGTGCCAGCAGCTTAGAATTTGCGGGGGGATCCTACGAGCAGTACTTC. It translates to CASSLEFAGGSYEQYF.

The chain couples TRBV6-4 to TRBJ1-2; D unresolved. This CDR3 is 17 amino acids long. Germline CDR1 and CDR2: MRHNA and SNTAGT. Trimming left V 0 bases short and J 4 bases short, with 18 bases between. The CDR3 reads CASSDSMKGGGPYGYTF. The DNA for the CDR3 is TGTGCCAGCAGTGACTCGATGAAGGGCGGAGGGCCCTATGGCTACACCTTC.

This clone is a singleton in its sample. The genes are TRBV4-3 and TRBJ1-3; D is uncertain. V lost 0 bases and J lost 2, with 11 bases in between. The CDR3 runs to 16 residues. The V gene's germline CDR1 is LGHNA and CDR2 YSLEER. The DNA for the CDR3 is TGCGCCAGCAGCCAAGACAGCCGGGGTCCTGGAAACACCATATATTTT. Its protein product is CASSQDSRGPGNTIYF.